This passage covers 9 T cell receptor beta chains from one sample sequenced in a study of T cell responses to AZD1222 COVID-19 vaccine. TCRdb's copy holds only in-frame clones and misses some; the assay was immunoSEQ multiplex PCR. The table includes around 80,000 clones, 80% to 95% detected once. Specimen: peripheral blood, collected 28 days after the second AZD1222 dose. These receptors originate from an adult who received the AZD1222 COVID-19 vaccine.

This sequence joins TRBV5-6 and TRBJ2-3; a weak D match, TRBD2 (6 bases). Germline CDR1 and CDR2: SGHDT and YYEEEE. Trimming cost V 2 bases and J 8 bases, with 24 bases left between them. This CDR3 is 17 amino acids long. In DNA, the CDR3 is TGTGCCAGCAGCTTTGCCCTCACGGGGACTTCACAGACTACGCAGTATTTT. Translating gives CASSFALTGTSQTTQYF.

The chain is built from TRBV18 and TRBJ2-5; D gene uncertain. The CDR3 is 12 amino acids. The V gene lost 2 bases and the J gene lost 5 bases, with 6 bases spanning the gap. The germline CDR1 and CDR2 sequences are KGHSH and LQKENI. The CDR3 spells CASSPVRETQYF. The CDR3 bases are TGTGCCAGCTCACCAGTCCGGGAGACCCAGTACTTC.

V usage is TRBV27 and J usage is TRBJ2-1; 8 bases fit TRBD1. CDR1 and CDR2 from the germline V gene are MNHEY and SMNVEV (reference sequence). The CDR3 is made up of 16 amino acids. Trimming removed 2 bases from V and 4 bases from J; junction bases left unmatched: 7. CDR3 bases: TGTGCCAGCAGTTTACCAGGGGGCCCCAGGTACAATGAGCAGTTCTTC. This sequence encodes CASSLPGGPRYNEQFF.

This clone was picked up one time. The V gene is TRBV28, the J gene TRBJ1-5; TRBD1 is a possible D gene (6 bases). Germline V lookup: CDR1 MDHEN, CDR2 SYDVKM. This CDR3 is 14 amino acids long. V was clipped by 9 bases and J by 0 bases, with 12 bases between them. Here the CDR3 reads CASDRDNSNQPQHF. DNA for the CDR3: TGTGCCAGTGACCGGGACAATAGCAATCAGCCCCAGCATTTT.

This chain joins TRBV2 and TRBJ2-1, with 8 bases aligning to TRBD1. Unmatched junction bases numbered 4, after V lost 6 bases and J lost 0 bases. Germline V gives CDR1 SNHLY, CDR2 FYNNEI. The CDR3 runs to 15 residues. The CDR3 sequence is CASRATGGSYNEQFF. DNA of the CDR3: TGTGCCAGCAGGGCAACAGGGGGCTCCTACAATGAGCAGTTCTTC.

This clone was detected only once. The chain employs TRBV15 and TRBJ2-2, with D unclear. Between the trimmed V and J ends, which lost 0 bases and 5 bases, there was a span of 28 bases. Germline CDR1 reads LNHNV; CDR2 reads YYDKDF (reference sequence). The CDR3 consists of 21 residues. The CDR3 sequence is CATSRDSLVSDRALRTGELFF. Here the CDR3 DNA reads TGTGCCACCAGCAGAGATTCGCTGGTATCGGACCGGGCGTTGAGGACCGGGGAGCTGTTTTTT.

CDR3 region: CASSTGYNEQFF. In DNA, the CDR3 is TGTGCCAGCAGTACAGGGTACAATGAGCAGTTCTTC. V and J are TRBV2 and TRBJ2-1; D may be TRBD1 (6 bases). With 5 bases removed from V and 4 bases from J, the gap between germline ends came to 6 bases. This CDR3 is built from 12 residues. Germline CDR1 and CDR2: SNHLY and FYNNEI.

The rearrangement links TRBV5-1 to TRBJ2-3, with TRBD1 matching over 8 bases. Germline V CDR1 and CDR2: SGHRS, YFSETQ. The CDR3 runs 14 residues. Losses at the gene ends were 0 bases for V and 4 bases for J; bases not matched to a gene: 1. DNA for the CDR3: TGCGCCAGCAGCTTGGGACAGGGGTCAGATACGCAGTATTTT. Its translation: CASSLGQGSDTQYF.

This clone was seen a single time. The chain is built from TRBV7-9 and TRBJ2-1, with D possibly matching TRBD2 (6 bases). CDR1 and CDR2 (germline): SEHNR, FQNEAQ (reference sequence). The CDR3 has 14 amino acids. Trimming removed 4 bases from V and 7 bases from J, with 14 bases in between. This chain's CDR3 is CASSSTGGPNEQFF. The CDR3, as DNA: TGTGCCAGCAGCTCCACTGGAGGGCCTAATGAGCAGTTCTTC.